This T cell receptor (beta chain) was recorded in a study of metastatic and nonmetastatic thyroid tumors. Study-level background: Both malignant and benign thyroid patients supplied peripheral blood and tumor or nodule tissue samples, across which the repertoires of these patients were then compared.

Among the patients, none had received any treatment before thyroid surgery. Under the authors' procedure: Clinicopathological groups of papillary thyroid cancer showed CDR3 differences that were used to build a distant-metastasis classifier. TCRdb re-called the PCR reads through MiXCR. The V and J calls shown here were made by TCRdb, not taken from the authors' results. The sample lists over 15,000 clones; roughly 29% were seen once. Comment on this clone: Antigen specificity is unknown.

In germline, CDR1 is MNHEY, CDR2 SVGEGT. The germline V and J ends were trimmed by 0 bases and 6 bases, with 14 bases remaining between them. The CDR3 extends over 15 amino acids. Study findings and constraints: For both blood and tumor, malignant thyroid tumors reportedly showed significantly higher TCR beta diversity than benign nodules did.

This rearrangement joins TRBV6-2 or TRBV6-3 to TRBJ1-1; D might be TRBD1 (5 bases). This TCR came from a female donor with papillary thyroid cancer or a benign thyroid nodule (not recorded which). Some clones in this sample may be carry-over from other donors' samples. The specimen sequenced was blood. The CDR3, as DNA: TGTGCCAGCAGTTACTCGAAAGGGGATCTGGCTGAAGCTTTCTTT. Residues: CASSYSKGDLAEAFF.